The 20 T cell receptor beta chains presented below share a single source sample, sequenced in a study of post-analysis software for immune sequencing data. What these receptors recognize is not known. Study findings and constraints: Comparison of patients with controls showed a handful of TRBV segments more frequent in patients, TRBV5-6, TRBV5-1 and TRBV20-1 among them.

Each TCR beta cDNA library carried unique molecular identifiers. TCRdb reprocessed the PCR reads via MiXCR and lists one record per CDR3 protein. The table records roughly 570,000 distinct CDR3 sequences, 30% to 40% of them present only once. Source material: blood. Receptors were obtained from a girl younger than 18 with multiple sclerosis.

The sample holds a few counts of this clonotype. The chain carries TRBV25-1 and TRBJ2-5, with D possibly being TRBD1 (6 bases). There are 16 residues in the CDR3. V was pared by 1 base and J by 4 bases, with 16 bases between. The germline gives CDR1 MGHDK, CDR2 SYGVNS. The CDR3 region has the DNA TGTGCCAGCAGTGAATTTGGGGCAGGGGCCGGAGAGACCCAGTACTTC. Residues: CASSEFGAGAGETQYF.

This clonotype was seen only a few times. The chain uses TRBV6-1 and TRBJ1-4; D unresolved. CDR1 MNHNS and CDR2 SASEGT come from the germline V gene. The CDR3 has 13 residues. The ends were cut back, 6 bases at V and 4 bases at J, with 9 bases in the middle. CDR3 DNA sequence: TGTGCCAGCAGCGTCGTAGGTAATGAAAAACTGTTTTTT. Its translation is CASSVVGNEKLFF.

The V call is TRBV10-3, the J call TRBJ2-7, with D possibly being TRBD1 or TRBD2 (5 bases each). The CDR3 has 13 residues. In germline, CDR1 is ENHRY, CDR2 SYGVKD. CDR3 coding DNA: TGTGCAACCTGTCGGGACCTTTCCTACGAGCAGTACTTC. The encoded protein is CATCRDLSYEQYF.

The chain combines TRBV28 with TRBJ2-4; 10 positions agree with TRBD1. The end of the DNA aligns better with TRBJ2-5, so the J call may be wrong. Germline loops: CDR1 MDHEN, CDR2 SYDVKM. This CDR3 is built from 15 residues. The CDR3 region has the DNA TGTGCCAGCAGTATCGACAGGGGGCTCTCCGAGACCCAGTACTTC. Translation: CASSIDRGLSETQYF.

This clonotype was seen a handful of times. The V and J genes are TRBV12-3 or TRBV12-4 and TRBJ2-7; D is undetermined. The CDR3 is 12 residues long. Trimming stripped 2 bases from V and 4 bases from J, with 6 bases between. CDR3 bases: TGTGCCAGCAGTTTACTCATGTACGAGCAGTACTTC. Amino acid sequence: CASSLLMYEQYF.

This clonotype showed up many times. This chain links TRBV7-9 with TRBJ2-3; no definite D call. The V end was cut by 6 bases, the J end by 6 bases, with 10 bases between. This CDR3 contains 12 residues. From germline, CDR1 is SEHNR and CDR2 FQNEAQ (reference sequence). The CDR3 here is CASSLLGDTQYF. The CDR3 DNA follows: TGTGCCAGCAGTTTGTTGGGGGATACGCAGTATTTT. Full variable domain (rest looked up from reference TRBV7-9 and TRBJ2-3): DTGVSQNPRHKITKRGQNVTFRCDPISEHNRLYWYRQTLGQGPEFLTYFQNEAQLEKSRLLSDRFSAERPKGSFSTLEIQRTEQGDSAMYLCASSLLGDTQYFGPGTRLTVL.

This chain joins TRBV5-5 and TRBJ2-1, with a possible D match to TRBD1 (6 bases). Per the germline V gene, CDR1 is SGHKS and CDR2 is YYEKEE (reference sequence). The CDR3 runs to 15 residues. Trimming pared 4 bases from V and 8 bases from J, leaving 19 bases between. The CDR3 sequence: CASSATDTGLDEQFF. In DNA form, the CDR3 reads TGTGCCAGCAGCGCAACCGATACAGGGCTGGATGAGCAGTTCTTC.

In its sample, this clonotype was seen a few times. V is TRBV20-1 and J is TRBJ2-5; no definite D call. Trimming stripped 0 bases from V and 6 bases from J, with 11 bases between. Per germline, CDR1 DFQATT and CDR2 SNEGSKA (reference sequence). The CDR3 spans 13 residues. This CDR3 is CSARDRRPKTQYF. The DNA of the CDR3 is TGCAGTGCTAGAGACCGACGCCCAAAGACCCAGTACTTC.

This sequence joins TRBV7-9 and TRBJ1-5; D is perhaps TRBD1 (6 bases). CDR3 length: 15 amino acids. The ends were cut back, 5 bases at V and 2 bases at J, with 13 bases in the middle. CDR1 SEHNR and CDR2 FQNEAQ come from the germline V gene (reference sequence). The CDR3 loop reads CASSLGQRGNQPQHF. The CDR3 DNA follows: TGTGCCAGCAGCCTCGGACAGAGGGGCAATCAGCCCCAGCATTTT.

This chain joins TRBV5-4 and TRBJ2-2; D uncertain. The germline CDR1 and CDR2 sequences are SGHNT and YYREEE (reference sequence). This CDR3 is built from 15 residues. Trimming cost V 4 bases and J 4 bases, with 14 bases left between them. CDR3 bases: TGTGCCAGCAGCCGGCTGCCACCCATCACCGGGGAGCTGTTTTTT. Amino acids: CASSRLPPITGELFF.

This clonotype was counted a few times. An end of the junction differs from the germline gene, which may be a read error. The chain links TRBV4-2 to TRBJ2-3; 9 nucleotides agree with TRBD2. From germline, CDR1 is LGHNA and CDR2 YNFKEQ. The CDR3 runs to 15 residues. The CDR3 region is CASSQEGTSTDTQYF. In DNA, the CDR3 is TGTGCCAGCAGCCAAGAAGGGACTAGCACGGATACGCAGTATTTT.

This chain connects TRBV12-3 or TRBV12-4 to TRBJ1-2, with 10 bases fitting TRBD1. With 3 bases clipped from V and 2 bases from J, the junction kept 3 bases outside the gene matches. The CDR3 contains 15 residues. CDR3 nucleotide sequence: TGTGCCAGCAGTTTCGGGACAGGGGCCAACTATGGCTACACCTTC. It is translated as CASSFGTGANYGYTF.

The chain carries TRBV20-1 and TRBJ2-1; 11 bases align to TRBD2. The V gene's germline CDR1 is DFQATT and CDR2 SNEGSKA (reference sequence). Germline trimming cut 3 bases from V and 4 bases from J; bases unmatched to any gene: 5. CDR3 length equals 15 residues. This CDR3 is CSARLLAGAYNEQFF. CDR3 bases: TGCAGTGCTAGGCTACTAGCGGGGGCTTACAATGAGCAGTTCTTC.

This clonotype was seen many times. V gene TRBV4-1 combines with J gene TRBJ2-1; unclear D gene. V dropped 1 base and J dropped 8 bases, with 9 bases sitting between them. Per the germline V gene, CDR1 is MGHRA and CDR2 is YSYEKL. The CDR3 totals 13 residues. The CDR3 DNA is TGCGCCAGCAGCCAAGGCGGAAGGGATGAGCAGTTCTTC. It specifies CASSQGGRDEQFF.

The rearrangement joins TRBV28 to TRBJ1-2; 8 positions agree with TRBD1. V was pared by 6 bases and J by 7 bases, with 7 bases of the junction left unmatched. The CDR3 is made up of 13 amino acids. The germline gives CDR1 MDHEN, CDR2 SYDVKM. DNA for the CDR3: TGTGCCAGCAGACCGACAGGGGAGCTTGGCTACACCTTC. It is translated as CASRPTGELGYTF.

This clonotype appeared a few times. This CDR3 reads CASSYDIGGSEQFF. The CDR3 nucleotides are TGTGCCAGCAGTTACGACATAGGGGGCAGTGAGCAGTTCTTC. J is TRBJ2-1 and V is TRBV6-6; 7 bases align to TRBD1. CDR3 length: 14 residues. The germline CDR1 and CDR2 sequences are MNHNY and SVGAGI (reference sequence). Trimming took 2 bases from V and 9 from J; bases not matched to a gene: 7.

The table lists this clonotype with a few counts. This chain connects TRBV27 to TRBJ2-6, with D maybe TRBD2 (5 bases). The CDR3 has 15 residues. The germline V and J ends were trimmed by 8 bases and 4 bases, with 15 bases remaining between them. Germline CDR1 MNHEY, CDR2 SMNVEV (reference sequence). The CDR3 DNA sequence: TGTGCCAGCGCCCATCAGACTACCGGGGCCAACGTCCTGACTTTC. Protein: CASAHQTTGANVLTF.

About this clonotype itself: An end of the junction differs from the germline gene, which may be a read error. The chain combines TRBV12-3 or TRBV12-4 with TRBJ1-4; no clear D gene. There are 15 residues in the CDR3. CDR3 protein: CASSLRGTTNEELFF. CDR3 in DNA: TGTGCCAGCAGTTTGAGAGGAACAACTAATGAAGAACTGTTTTTT.

This clonotype has more than one count but fewer than ten. This chain joins TRBV7-6 and TRBJ2-3; D unclear. The CDR3 totals 12 residues. The V gene lost 6 bases and the J gene lost 5 bases, with 9 bases spanning the gap. Germline V lookup: CDR1 SGHVS, CDR2 FNYEAQ. CDR3 loop: CASSSRLDTQYF. The CDR3 bases are TGTGCCAGCAGTTCCCGTTTAGATACGCAGTATTTT.

Details on this clonotype: This may stem from a read error, because a much larger clone lies one nucleotide away. CDR3 nucleotides: TGTGCCAGCACTTTTTGGGCCCAGGCTAGCACAGATACGCAGTATTTT. This gives the protein CASTFWAQASTDTQYF. The gene calls are TRBV12-3 or TRBV12-4 and TRBJ2-3; no firm D call. CDR3 length: 16 residues. Trimming removed 7 bases from V and 0 bases from J, with 17 bases in between.